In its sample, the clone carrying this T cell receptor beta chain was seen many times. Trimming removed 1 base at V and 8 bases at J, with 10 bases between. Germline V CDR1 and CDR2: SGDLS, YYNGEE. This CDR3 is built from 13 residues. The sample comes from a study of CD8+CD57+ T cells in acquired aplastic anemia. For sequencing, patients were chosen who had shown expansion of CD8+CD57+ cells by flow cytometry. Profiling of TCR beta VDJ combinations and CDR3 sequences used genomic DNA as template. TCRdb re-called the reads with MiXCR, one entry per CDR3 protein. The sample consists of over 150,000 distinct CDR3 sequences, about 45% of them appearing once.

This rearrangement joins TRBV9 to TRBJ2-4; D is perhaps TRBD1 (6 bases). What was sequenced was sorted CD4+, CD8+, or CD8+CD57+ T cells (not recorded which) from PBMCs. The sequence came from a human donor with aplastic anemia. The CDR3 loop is CASSVSGADIQYF. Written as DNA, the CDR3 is TGTGCCAGCAGCGTATCAGGGGCTGACATTCAGTACTTC.